These T cell receptor beta chains were read from a single sample in a study of regulatory T cells in long-lasting Graves disease. TCRdb redid the calling of the multiplex PCR reads with MiXCR, one entry per CDR3 protein. The sample consists of roughly 560,000 distinct CDR3 sequences, more than 10% of them appearing once. This sample also appeared in a second study, on T cells in Graves' hyperthyroidism and ophthalmopathy.

The source was peripheral blood mononuclear cells (PBMCs), collected at new diagnosis, from a patient treated with antithyroid drugs. The receptors come from a woman aged 25 to 45 with Graves disease. CDR3s include the opening cysteine and the closing phenylalanine or tryptophan. A D gene is named only where the DNA matches it firmly.

CASSRTGSPYEQYF | NA | TRBV10-1
CASTRPDEFNTEAFF | NA | TRBV19
CASSRLASADNEQFF | NA | TRBV14
CASSLFGESEKLFF | NA | TRBV28
CASGAGGYGYTF | NA | TRBV2
CAWSVGNTIYF | NA | TRBV30
CASSIDLRRQIDTDTQYF | NA | TRBV19
CASRGGGGVNQPQHF | NA | TRBV28
CASSYSGVAESYEQYF | NA | TRBV6-2/TRBV6-3
CASSPTGKYEQYF | TRBD1 | TRBV18
CASSSFGTVASYNEQFF | NA | TRBV7-8
CASSHQGGKGYTF | NA | TRBV6-1
CAWSGAWAGNEQFF | NA | TRBV30
CASRSGLIHEQYF | TRBD2 | TRBV27
CASSSELARLSYEQYF | TRBD2 | TRBV5-1
CASSWGLAGGSYNEQFF | TRBD2 | TRBV7-9
CASGRQGFYYGYTF | TRBD1 | TRBV12-3/TRBV12-4
CASSFSRIPRLEVRAGEQFF | NA | TRBV28
CASSPRGGEDGYTF | NA | TRBV3-1
CASSGSSGGSTTNEKLFF | NA | TRBV9
CASSRAGQGADTQYF | TRBD1 | TRBV12-3/TRBV12-4
CASRSDRAPEYF | TRBD1 | TRBV7-9
CASTLRAGGLNEQFF | TRBD2 | TRBV12-3/TRBV12-4
CASSETGRFYEQYF | TRBD1 | TRBV5-6
CASSTHGGPFSYEQYF | NA | TRBV19
CASSILFRPQFGVGYTF | NA | TRBV19
CASSRTRTSYEQYF | NA | TRBV28
CSAREGAPSLHF | NA | TRBV20-1
CASSFPTHDYGYTF | NA | TRBV28
CASSWTYPGRPEQYF | NA | TRBV7-2
CASSIDISPLHF | NA | TRBV19
CSARVEGYIQYF | NA | TRBV20-1
CASSYSGGTYNEQFF | TRBD2 | TRBV6-2/TRBV6-3
CASSLLFRQANSGANVLTF | NA | TRBV7-2
CSANGRLNRHEAFF | NA | TRBV20-1